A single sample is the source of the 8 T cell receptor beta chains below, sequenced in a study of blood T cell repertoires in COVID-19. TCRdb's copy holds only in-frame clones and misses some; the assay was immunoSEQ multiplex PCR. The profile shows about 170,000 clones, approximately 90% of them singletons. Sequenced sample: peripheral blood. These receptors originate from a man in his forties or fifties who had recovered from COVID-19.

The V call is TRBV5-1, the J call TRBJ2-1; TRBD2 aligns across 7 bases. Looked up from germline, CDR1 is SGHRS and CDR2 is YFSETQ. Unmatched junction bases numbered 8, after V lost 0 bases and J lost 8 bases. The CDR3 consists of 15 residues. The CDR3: CASSLEGGSRDEQFF. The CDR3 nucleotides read TGCGCCAGCAGCTTGGAGGGCGGGAGCAGAGATGAGCAGTTCTTC.

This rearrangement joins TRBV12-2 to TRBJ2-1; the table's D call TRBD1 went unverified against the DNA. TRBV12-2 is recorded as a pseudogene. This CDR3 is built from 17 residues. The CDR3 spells CASRSADTGQESREQFF. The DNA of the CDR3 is TGTGCAAGTCGCTCAGCGGATACGGGACAGGAATCCAGGGAGCAGTTCTTC.

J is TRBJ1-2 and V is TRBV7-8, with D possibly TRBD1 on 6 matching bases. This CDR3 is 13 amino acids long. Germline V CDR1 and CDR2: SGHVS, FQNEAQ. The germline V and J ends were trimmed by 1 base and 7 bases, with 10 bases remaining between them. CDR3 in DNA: TGTGCCAGCAGCTTAGGACAGGTGACTGGCTACACCTTC. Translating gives CASSLGQVTGYTF.

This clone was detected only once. CDR3 coding DNA: TGTGCCAGCAGCTTGGGACAGTTGAACACTGAAGCTTTCTTT. As protein: CASSLGQLNTEAFF. The rearrangement links TRBV7-3 to TRBJ1-1; TRBD1 matches 7 bases. The germline CDR1 and CDR2 sequences are SGHTA and FQGTGA. The V segment lost 3 bases and the J segment 0 bases; nucleotides outside the gene matches: 1. CDR3 size: 14 residues. Variable domain in full (rest from reference TRBV7-3 and TRBJ1-1): GAGVSQTPSNKVTEKGKYVELRCDPISGHTALYWYRQSLGQGPEFLIYFQGTGAADDSGLPNDRFFAVRPEGSVSTLKIQRTERGDSAVYLCASSLGQLNTEAFFGQGTRLTVV.

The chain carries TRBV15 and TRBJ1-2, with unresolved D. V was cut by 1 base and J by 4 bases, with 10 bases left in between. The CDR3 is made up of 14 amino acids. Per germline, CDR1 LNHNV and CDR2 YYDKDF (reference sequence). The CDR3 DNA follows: TGTGCCACCAGCAGAGGACCAGGCTCCTATGGCTACACCTTC. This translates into CATSRGPGSYGYTF.

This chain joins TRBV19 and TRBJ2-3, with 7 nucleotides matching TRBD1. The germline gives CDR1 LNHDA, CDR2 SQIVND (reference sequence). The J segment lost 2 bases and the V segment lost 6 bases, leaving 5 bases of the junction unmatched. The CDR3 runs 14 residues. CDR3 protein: CASRDRPNTDTQYF. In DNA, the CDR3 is TGTGCCAGTAGGGACAGGCCGAACACAGATACGCAGTATTTT.

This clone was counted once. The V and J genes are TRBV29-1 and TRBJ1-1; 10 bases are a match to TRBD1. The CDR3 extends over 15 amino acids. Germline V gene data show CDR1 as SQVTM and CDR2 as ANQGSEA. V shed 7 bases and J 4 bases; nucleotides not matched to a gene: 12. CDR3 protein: CSAPGQGFLGTEAFF. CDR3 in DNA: TGCAGCGCCCCGGGACAGGGGTTTTTGGGCACTGAAGCTTTCTTT.

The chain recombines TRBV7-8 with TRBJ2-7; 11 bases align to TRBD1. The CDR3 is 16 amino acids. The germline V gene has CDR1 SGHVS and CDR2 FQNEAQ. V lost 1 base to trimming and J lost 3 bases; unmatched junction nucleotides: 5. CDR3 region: CASSLVLGTGGYEQYF. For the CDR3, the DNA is TGTGCCAGCAGCTTAGTCCTCGGGACAGGGGGCTACGAGCAGTACTTC.